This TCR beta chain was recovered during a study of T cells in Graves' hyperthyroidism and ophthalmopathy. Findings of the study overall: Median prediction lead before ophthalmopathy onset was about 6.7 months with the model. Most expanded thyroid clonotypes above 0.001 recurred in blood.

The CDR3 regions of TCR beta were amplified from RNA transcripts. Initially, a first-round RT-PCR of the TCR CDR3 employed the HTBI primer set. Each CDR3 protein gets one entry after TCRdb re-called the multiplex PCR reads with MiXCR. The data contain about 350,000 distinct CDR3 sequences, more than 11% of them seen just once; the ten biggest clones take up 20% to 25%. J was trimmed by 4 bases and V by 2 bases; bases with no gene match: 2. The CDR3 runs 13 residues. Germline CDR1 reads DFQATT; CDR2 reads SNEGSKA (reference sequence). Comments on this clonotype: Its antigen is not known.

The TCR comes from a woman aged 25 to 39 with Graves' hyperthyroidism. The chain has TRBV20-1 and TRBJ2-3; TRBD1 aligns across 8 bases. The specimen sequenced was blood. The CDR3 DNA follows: TGCAGTGCTAGAAGGACAGGGCCAGATACGCAGTATTTT. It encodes CSARRTGPDTQYF.